This T cell receptor (beta chain) came from a study of cytomegalovirus exposure and HLA in healthy donors. Study as a whole: Previous work identified 95 million to 120 million unique TCR beta sequences from 150 million to 200 million T cells. General study results and limits: Presence/absence analyses treated sequencing depth as roughly uniform across donors.

This PCR relied on a set of 60 Vbeta primers and 13 Jbeta primers. Generated by immunoSEQ multiplex PCR, the TCRdb table keeps only in-frame clones and is missing some. The data hold approximately 160,000 clones, with about three quarters observed a single time. Donors likely had unrecorded immune exposures despite being nominally healthy when sampled. Germline V gene lookup returns CDR1 SGDLS and CDR2 YYNGEE. The V end was cut by 4 bases, the J end by 5 bases, with 13 bases between. This CDR3 is built from 13 residues. A word on this clone: Its target is not known.

Material for sequencing was PBMCs. V and J are TRBV9 and TRBJ2-7, with a weak D call TRBD2 (5 bases). The TCR originated in a woman aged 40 to 50 in good health and CMV-seropositive. The CDR3 protein is CASSPRGVNEQYF. DNA for the CDR3: TGTGCCAGCAGCCCTCGGGGAGTAAACGAGCAGTACTTC.